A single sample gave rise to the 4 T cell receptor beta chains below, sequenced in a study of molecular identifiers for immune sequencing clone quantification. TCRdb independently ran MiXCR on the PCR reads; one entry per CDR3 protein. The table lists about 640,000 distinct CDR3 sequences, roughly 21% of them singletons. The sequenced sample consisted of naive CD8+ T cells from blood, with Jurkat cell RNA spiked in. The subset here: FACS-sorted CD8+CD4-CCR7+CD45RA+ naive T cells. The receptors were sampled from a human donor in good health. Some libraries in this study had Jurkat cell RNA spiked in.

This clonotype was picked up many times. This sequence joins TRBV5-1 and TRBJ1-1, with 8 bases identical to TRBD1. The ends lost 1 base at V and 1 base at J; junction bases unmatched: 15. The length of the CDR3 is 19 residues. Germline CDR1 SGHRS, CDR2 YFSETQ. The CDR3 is CASSLKAAGTGYENTEAFF. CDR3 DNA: TGCGCCAGCAGCTTGAAAGCGGCGGGGACAGGCTACGAGAACACTGAAGCTTTCTTT.

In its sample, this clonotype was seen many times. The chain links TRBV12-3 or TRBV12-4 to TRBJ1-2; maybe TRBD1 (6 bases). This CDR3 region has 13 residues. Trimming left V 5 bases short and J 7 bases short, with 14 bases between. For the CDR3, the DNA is TGTGCCAGCAGTCCGGGACACGGGCTTGGCTACACCTTC. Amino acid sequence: CASSPGHGLGYTF.

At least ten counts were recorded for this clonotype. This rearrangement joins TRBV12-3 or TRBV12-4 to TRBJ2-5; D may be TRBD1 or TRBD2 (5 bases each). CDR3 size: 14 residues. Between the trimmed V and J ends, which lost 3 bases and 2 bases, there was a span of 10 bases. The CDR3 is CASSFWDRQETQYF. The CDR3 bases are TGTGCCAGCAGTTTCTGGGACCGACAAGAGACCCAGTACTTC.

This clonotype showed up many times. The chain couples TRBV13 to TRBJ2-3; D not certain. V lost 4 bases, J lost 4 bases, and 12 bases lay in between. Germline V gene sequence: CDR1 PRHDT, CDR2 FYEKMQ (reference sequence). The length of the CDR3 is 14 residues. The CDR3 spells CASSSLSKADTQYF. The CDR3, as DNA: TGTGCCAGCAGCTCCCTAAGCAAGGCAGATACGCAGTATTTT.